This is a list of T cell receptor beta chains from one sample in a study of cytomegalovirus exposure and HLA in healthy donors. The protocol was immunoSEQ multiplex PCR, while the TCRdb copy is restricted to in-frame clones and leaves out a portion. This table holds 150,000 to 200,000 clones, roughly 84% found once. Sequences were obtained from PBMCs. These receptors were taken from a young man in good health and CMV-seropositive. The CDR3 runs from the conserved cysteine through the conserved F or W. Fields, in order: clone size, V gene, CDR3 protein. Some rows mark clone size as missing; the rest say once, few, many or name a class of expanded clone.

-	TRBV28	CASSLPPSYRGLYEQYF
-	TRBV19	CASSIGGRGYNEQFF
-	TRBV4-3	CASSQDTMLGGVPDTQYF
-	TRBV6-1	CASIGGYTEAFF
-	TRBV6-6	CASTPGGETQYF
-	TRBV2	CAQSTEFFSYEQYF
-	TRBV28	CATREDTAGYTF
once	TRBV4-3	CASSSSGGAYEQYF
few	TRBV19	CASSPQGSYGYTF
once	TRBV28	CASSLGGGGLESPQHF
-	TRBV5-4	CASSFGGSYEQYF
-	TRBV9	CASSESGGHTDTQYF
many	TRBV6-1	CATRGQQSQPQHF
-	TRBV2	CASNQQGANDYGYTF
-	TRBV30	CAWGQREQYF
-	TRBV7-2	CASSPRGSGTDTQYF
-	TRBV9	CASSVGPGQGYGYTF
once	TRBV25-1	CASSEVNIPGRETQYF
-	TRBV9	CASSVDMGQGSYEQYF
-	TRBV6-5	CASSYDRTSFHNEQFF